This section outlines one TCR beta chain sequence together with its context. In the naive CD8 group, cells lacked CD45RO and were positively selected for CCR7, so terminally differentiated effector memory CD45RA+ cells were left out. The data are from a study of shared clonotypes between healthy human individuals. Generated by immunoSEQ multiplex PCR, the TCRdb table keeps only in-frame clones and is missing some. The sample includes roughly 2,000,000 clones, roughly 95% of them seen just once. The sample consisted of naive CD8+ T cells sorted from blood. The clonotype was recovered from a young man in good health.

CDR3 sequence: CASSPRTDPYEQYF. CDR3 coding DNA: TGTGCCAGCAGCCCACGGACTGATCCTTACGAGCAGTACTTC. V gene TRBV11-2 combines with J gene TRBJ2-7; the D gene is possibly TRBD2 (5 bases). Trimming removed 5 bases from V and 4 bases from J, with 15 bases in between. Looked up from germline, CDR1 is SGHAT and CDR2 is FQNNGV. The CDR3 length is 14 residues.